This TCR beta chain comes out of a study of vaccination and CD4 T cells after COVID-19. At the level of the study: Three convalescent patients were sampled at day 14 and days 161 to 241 post-vaccination. Cultures that served as controls received a CEFX pool, an HIV-1 Nef pool, or no peptide. Study results and caveats: Convalescent patients had a median about 86% of post-vaccine SARS-CoV-2-reactive clones that were detected only after vaccination, not before it.

A word on this clonotype: The antigen remains unidentified.

With the Oncomine TCR Beta short-read assay, DNA from cultured CD4+ T cells was sequenced. Someone extracted genomic DNA from cultured CD4+ T cells. Via MiXCR, TCRdb re-called the PCR reads, giving one row per CDR3 protein. Among tens of thousands of distinct CDR3 sequences listed, around a third were seen once. The time point here: late sampling 161 to 241 days after vaccination in three convalescent patients. Treatment of the sample: approximately 9-day PBMC culture with coronavirus spike peptide pools or control peptides (ViraFEST assay). In germline, CDR1 is MDHEN, CDR2 SYDVKM. Unmatched junction bases numbered 2, after V lost 4 bases and J lost 3 bases. The CDR3 covers 14 residues.

The TCR comes from a human donor who had recovered from COVID-19. Sequencing was performed on CD4+ T cells from blood, cultured in vitro, taken about 7 months after SARS-CoV-2 vaccination. This chain uses TRBV28 with TRBJ1-5, with 8 bases fitting TRBD1. CDR3 amino acids: CASSSDRVNQPQHF. The DNA of the CDR3 is TGTGCCAGCAGTTCGGACAGGGTCAATCAGCCCCAGCATTTT.